This TCR beta chain was sequenced in a study of T cells in Graves' hyperthyroidism and ophthalmopathy. Study background: Blood was drawn when the patient was first diagnosed and still untreated. Findings and caveats of the study: Blood also held most thyroid clonotypes expanded beyond 0.001.

Amplified TCR beta CDR3 regions derived from RNA transcripts. The primer set for the first-round RT-PCR of the TCR CDR3 was HTBI. TCRdb reanalysed the multiplex PCR reads using MiXCR and keeps one entry per CDR3 protein. Of roughly 300,000 distinct CDR3 sequences in the sample, around 14% were seen once. This clonotype was seen more than once but under ten times. What it recognizes is unknown. With 5 bases removed from V and 8 bases from J, the gap between germline ends came to 18 bases. Germline CDR1 and CDR2: KGHDR and SFDVKD. This CDR3 region has 15 residues. The TCR originated in a woman younger than 45 with Graves' hyperthyroidism. Material for sequencing was blood. The V gene is TRBV24-1, the J gene TRBJ2-1; a possible D gene is TRBD2 (6 bases). The CDR3 loop is CATSASGLESHEQFF. In DNA form, the CDR3 reads TGTGCCACCAGTGCGTCGGGACTTGAGTCCCATGAGCAGTTCTTC.